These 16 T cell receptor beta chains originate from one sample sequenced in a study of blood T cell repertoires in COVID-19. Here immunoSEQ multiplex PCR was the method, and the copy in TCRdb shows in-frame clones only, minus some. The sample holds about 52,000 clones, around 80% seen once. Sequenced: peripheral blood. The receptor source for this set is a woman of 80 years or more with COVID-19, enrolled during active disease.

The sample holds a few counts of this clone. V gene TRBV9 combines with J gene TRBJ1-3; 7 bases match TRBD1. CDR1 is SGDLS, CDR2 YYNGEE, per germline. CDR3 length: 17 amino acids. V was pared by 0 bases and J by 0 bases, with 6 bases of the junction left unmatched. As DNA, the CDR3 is TGTGCCAGCAGCGTAGATAGGGGGACAGACTCTGGAAACACCATATATTTT. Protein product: CASSVDRGTDSGNTIYF.

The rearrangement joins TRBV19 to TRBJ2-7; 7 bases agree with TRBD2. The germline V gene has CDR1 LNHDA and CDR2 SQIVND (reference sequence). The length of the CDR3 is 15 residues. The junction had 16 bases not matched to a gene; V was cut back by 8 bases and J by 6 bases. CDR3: CASRPLGEGQFEQYF. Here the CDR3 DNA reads TGTGCCAGTCGACCTTTGGGGGAGGGCCAGTTCGAGCAGTACTTC.

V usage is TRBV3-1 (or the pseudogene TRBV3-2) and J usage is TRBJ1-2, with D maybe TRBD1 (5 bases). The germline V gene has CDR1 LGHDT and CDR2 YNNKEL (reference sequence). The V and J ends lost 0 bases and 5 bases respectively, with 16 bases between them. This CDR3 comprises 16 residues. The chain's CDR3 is CASSQEGEAFGYGYTF. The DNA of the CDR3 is TGTGCCAGCAGCCAAGAAGGGGAGGCGTTTGGTTATGGCTACACCTTC.

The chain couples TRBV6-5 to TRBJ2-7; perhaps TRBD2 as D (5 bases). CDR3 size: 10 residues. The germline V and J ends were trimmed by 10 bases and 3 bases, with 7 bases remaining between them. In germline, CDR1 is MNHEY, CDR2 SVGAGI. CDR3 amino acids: CANGDYEQYF. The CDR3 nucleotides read TGTGCCAACGGGGACTACGAGCAGTACTTC.

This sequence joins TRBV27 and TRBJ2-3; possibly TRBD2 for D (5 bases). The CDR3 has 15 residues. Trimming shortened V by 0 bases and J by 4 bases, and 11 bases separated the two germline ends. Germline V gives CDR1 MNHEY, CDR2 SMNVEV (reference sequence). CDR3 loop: CASSLSRAASDTQYF. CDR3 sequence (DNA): TGTGCCAGCAGTTTATCGCGGGCGGCATCAGATACGCAGTATTTT.

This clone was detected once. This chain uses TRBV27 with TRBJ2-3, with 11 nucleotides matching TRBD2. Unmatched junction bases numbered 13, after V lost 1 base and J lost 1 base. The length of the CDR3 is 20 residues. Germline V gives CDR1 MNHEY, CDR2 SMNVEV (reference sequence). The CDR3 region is CASSLLPGLAGGLGTDTQYF. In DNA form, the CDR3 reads TGTGCCAGCAGTTTATTGCCTGGGCTAGCGGGGGGACTTGGCACAGATACGCAGTATTTT.

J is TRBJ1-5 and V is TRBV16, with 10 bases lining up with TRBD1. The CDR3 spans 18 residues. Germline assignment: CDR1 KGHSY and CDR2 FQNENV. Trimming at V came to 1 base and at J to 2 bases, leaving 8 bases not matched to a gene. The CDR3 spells CASSQWWDRGRGNQPQHF. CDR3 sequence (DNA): TGTGCCAGCAGCCAATGGTGGGACAGGGGTCGTGGCAATCAGCCCCAGCATTTT.

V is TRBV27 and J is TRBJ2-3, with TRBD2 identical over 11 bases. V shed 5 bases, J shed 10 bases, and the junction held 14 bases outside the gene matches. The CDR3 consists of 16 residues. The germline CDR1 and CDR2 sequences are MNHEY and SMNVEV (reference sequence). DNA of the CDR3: TGTGCCAGCAGTCTCGGACTAGCGGGTGGGAGGGTAGCGCAGTATTTT. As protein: CASSLGLAGGRVAQYF.

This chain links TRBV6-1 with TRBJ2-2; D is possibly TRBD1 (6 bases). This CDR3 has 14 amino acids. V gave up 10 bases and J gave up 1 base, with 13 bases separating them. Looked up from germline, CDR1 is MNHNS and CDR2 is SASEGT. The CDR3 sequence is CATQEGGNTGELFF. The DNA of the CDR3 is TGTGCCACCCAAGAAGGGGGGAACACCGGGGAGCTGTTTTTT.

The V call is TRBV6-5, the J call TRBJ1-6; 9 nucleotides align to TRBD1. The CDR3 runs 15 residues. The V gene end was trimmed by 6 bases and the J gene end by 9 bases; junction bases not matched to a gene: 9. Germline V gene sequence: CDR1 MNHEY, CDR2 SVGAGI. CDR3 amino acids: CASSRLTGGGSPLHF. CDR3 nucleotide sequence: TGTGCCAGCAGCCGACTGACAGGGGGGGGTTCACCCCTCCACTTT.

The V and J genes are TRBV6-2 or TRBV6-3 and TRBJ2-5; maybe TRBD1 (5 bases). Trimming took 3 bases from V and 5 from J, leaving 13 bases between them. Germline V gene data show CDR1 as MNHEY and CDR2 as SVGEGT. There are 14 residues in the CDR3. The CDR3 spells CASSYSDTEETQYF. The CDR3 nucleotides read TGTGCCAGCAGTTATTCGGACACGGAGGAGACCCAGTACTTC.

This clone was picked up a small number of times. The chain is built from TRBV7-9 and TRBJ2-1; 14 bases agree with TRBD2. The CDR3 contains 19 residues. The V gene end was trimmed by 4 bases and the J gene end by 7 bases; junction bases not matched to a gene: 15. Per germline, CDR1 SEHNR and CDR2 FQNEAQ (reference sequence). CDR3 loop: CASSSSGLAGVPIGNEQFF. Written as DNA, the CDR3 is TGTGCCAGCAGCTCGTCGGGACTAGCGGGAGTGCCGATAGGGAATGAGCAGTTCTTC. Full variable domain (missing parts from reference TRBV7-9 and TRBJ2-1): DTGVSQNPRHKITKRGQNVTFRCDPISEHNRLYWYRQTLGQGPEFLTYFQNEAQLEKSRLLSDRFSAERPKGSFSTLEIQRTEQGDSAMYLCASSSSGLAGVPIGNEQFFGPGTRLTVL.

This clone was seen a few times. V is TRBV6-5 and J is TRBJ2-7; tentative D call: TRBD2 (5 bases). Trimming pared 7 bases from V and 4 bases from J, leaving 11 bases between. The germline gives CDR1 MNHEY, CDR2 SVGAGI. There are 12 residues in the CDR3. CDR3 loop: CASKEGRYEQYF. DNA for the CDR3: TGTGCCAGCAAAGAGGGCCGTTACGAGCAGTACTTC.

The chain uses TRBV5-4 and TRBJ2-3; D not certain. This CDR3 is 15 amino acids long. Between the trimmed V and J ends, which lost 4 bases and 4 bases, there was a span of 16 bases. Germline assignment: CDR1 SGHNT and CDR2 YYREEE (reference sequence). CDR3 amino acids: CASSNRGLVADTQYF. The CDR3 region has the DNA TGTGCCAGCAGCAACCGCGGCCTGGTGGCAGATACGCAGTATTTT.

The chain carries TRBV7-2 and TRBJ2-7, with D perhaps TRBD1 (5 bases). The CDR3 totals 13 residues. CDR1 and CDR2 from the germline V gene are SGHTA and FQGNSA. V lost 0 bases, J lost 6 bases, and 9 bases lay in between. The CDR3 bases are TGTGCCAGCAGCTTAGCATGGGGCCTCGAGCAGTACTTC. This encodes CASSLAWGLEQYF.

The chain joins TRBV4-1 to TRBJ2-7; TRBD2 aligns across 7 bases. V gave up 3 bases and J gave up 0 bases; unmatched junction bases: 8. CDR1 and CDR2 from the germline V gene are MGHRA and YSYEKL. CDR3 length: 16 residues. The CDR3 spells CASSQLLADFSYEQYF. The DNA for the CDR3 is TGCGCCAGCAGCCAGCTTCTAGCGGATTTCTCCTACGAGCAGTACTTC.